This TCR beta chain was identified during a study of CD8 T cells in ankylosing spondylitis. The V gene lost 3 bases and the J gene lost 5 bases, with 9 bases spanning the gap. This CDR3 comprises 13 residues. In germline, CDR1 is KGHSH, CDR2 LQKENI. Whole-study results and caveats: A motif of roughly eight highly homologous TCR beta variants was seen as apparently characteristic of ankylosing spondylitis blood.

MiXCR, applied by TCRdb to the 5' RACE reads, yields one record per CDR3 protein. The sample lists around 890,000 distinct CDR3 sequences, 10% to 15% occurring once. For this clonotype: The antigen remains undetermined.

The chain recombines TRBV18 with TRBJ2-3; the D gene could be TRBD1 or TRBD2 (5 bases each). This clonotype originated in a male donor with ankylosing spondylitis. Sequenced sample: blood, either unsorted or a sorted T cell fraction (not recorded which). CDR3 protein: CASSPGPIDTQYF. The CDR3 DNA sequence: TGTGCCAGCTCACCGGGACCCATAGATACGCAGTATTTT.